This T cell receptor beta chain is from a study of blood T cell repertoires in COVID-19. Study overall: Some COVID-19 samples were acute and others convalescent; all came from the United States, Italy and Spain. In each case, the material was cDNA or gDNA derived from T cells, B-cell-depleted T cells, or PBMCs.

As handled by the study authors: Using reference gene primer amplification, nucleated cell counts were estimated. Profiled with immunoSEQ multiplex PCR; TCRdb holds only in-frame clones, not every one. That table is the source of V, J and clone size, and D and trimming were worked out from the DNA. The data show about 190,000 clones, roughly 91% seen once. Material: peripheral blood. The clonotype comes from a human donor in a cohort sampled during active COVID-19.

The CDR3 region is CASSLYGDSGQYF. CDR3 nucleotides: TGTGCCAGCAGCTTATACGGGGATTCTGGGCAGTACTTC. The rearrangement uses TRBV11-2 and TRBJ2-7, with D perhaps TRBD2 (5 bases). CDR3 size: 13 residues. CDR1 and CDR2 from the germline V gene are SGHAT and FQNNGV. Trimming shortened V by 2 bases and J by 9 bases, and 14 bases separated the two germline ends.